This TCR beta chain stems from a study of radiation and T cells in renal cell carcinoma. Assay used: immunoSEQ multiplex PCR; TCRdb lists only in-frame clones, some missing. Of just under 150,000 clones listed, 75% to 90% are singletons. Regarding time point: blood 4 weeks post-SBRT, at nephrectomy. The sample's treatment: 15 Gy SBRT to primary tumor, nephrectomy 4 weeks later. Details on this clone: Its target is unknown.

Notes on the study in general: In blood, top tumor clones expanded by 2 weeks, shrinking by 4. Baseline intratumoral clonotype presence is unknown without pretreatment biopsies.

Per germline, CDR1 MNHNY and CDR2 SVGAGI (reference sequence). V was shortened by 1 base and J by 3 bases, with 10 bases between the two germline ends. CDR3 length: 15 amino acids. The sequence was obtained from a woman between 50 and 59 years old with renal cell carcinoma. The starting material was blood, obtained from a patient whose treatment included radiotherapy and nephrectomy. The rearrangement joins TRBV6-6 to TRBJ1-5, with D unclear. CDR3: CASSYYVQANQPQHF. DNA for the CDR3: TGTGCCAGCAGTTACTATGTACAAGCCAATCAGCCCCAGCATTTT.